The clone carrying this T cell receptor (beta chain) was seen a single time. This specimen belongs to a study of blood T cell repertoires in COVID-19. The germline CDR1 and CDR2 sequences are LNHDA and SQIVND (reference sequence). CDR3 size: 14 residues. Trimming removed 4 bases at V and 8 bases at J, with 15 bases between. Clones were sequenced by immunoSEQ multiplex PCR, and TCRdb holds only the in-frame ones, with some missing. The repertoire includes 140,000 or so clones, under 85% of them detected once, and 1.5% to 2% sits in the top ten. The study recruited people aged about 18 to 89 years across under 25 US areas. Exposed enrollees encountered a COVID-19 case at some point within 2 weeks before study entry.

The clonotype originates from a woman in her late teens or twenties who had been exposed to COVID-19. This chain joins TRBV19 and TRBJ1-3; TRBD1 might be the D (6 bases). Sequenced: PBMCs or T cells enriched from blood (not recorded which). Here the CDR3 DNA reads TGTGCCAGTAGTACTCCGACAGGTCCCGACACCATATATTTT. As protein: CASSTPTGPDTIYF.